The 19 T cell receptor beta chains given below trace back to one sample, sequenced in a study of blood T cell repertoires in COVID-19. Profiled with immunoSEQ multiplex PCR; TCRdb holds only in-frame clones, not every one. The repertoire has 200,000 to 250,000 clones, about four fifths of them found once; the top ten carry 3% to 4.5%. Sequencing was performed on peripheral blood. These receptor sequences come from a woman of 80 years or more with acute or convalescent COVID-19.

The J gene is TRBJ1-2, the V gene TRBV10-3, with 7 bases identical to TRBD1. Germline CDR1 ENHRY, CDR2 SYGVKD. The CDR3 sequence is 14 residues long. The V segment lost 5 bases and the J segment 2 bases; nucleotides outside the gene matches: 5. CDR3 nucleotides: TGTGCCATCAGTAGACAGGGTGACAACTATGGCTACACCTTC. Its protein product is CAISRQGDNYGYTF.

The V call is TRBV5-1, the J call TRBJ1-4; D unclear. This CDR3 spans 14 amino acids. V lost 2 bases and J lost 6, with 11 bases in between. Germline-derived CDR1 and CDR2 are SGHRS and YFSETQ. CDR3 sequence (DNA): TGCGCCAGCAGCTTATCAACCGGGGATGAAAAACTGTTTTTT. Amino acid sequence: CASSLSTGDEKLFF.

The rearrangement joins TRBV27 to TRBJ2-2; 9 positions agree with TRBD1. V gave up 6 bases and J gave up 4 bases; unmatched junction bases: 6. CDR1 and CDR2 from the germline V gene are MNHEY and SMNVEV (reference sequence). CDR3 size: 15 residues. CDR3 nucleotides: TGTGCCAGCAGGGTACAGGGGGCGCCCACCGGGGAGCTGTTTTTT. This codes for CASRVQGAPTGELFF.

This clone appeared a single time. V usage is TRBV27 and J usage is TRBJ2-1, with 11 bases identical to TRBD2. Germline V CDR1 and CDR2: MNHEY, SMNVEV (reference sequence). The CDR3 length is 16 residues. Losses at the gene ends were 4 bases for V and 4 bases for J; bases not matched to a gene: 6. The CDR3 region is CASSWVAGGSYNEQFF. CDR3 nucleotide sequence: TGTGCCAGCAGTTGGGTAGCGGGGGGGAGTTACAATGAGCAGTTCTTC.

This chain connects TRBV27 to TRBJ1-2; D is ambiguous. This CDR3 has 13 amino acids. Germline CDR1 MNHEY, CDR2 SMNVEV (reference sequence). The V end was cut by 2 bases, the J end by 2 bases, with 6 bases between. As DNA, the CDR3 is TGTGCCAGCAGTTTAGAGGGAAACTATGGCTACACCTTC. Translation: CASSLEGNYGYTF.

This sequence joins TRBV4-1 and TRBJ2-6; 10 bases agree with TRBD1. V trimming: 3 bases; J trimming: 2 bases; junction bases outside the gene matches: 10. Germline V gives CDR1 MGHRA, CDR2 YSYEKL. This CDR3 region has 19 residues. The CDR3 DNA reads TGCGCCAGCAGCCACCCCCAGACAGGGGGCGTAACTGGGGCCAACGTCCTGACTTTC. Translation: CASSHPQTGGVTGANVLTF.

The J gene is TRBJ2-5, the V gene TRBV19; TRBD2 matches 13 bases. Germline V lookup: CDR1 LNHDA, CDR2 SQIVND (reference sequence). This CDR3 is 16 amino acids long. The junction had 6 bases not matched to a gene; V was cut back by 3 bases and J by 5 bases. Here the CDR3 reads CASSIGTSGAMETQYF. For the CDR3, the DNA is TGTGCCAGTAGTATTGGGACTAGCGGGGCTATGGAGACCCAGTACTTC.

This rearrangement joins TRBV12-3 or TRBV12-4 to TRBJ2-3; D not resolved. The CDR3 totals 12 residues. Trimming stripped 1 base from V and 8 bases from J, with 7 bases between. In DNA form, the CDR3 reads TGTGCCAGCAGTTTAGGTCGCGGTACGCAGTATTTT. Protein product: CASSLGRGTQYF.

Only one count was recorded for this clone. This chain connects TRBV4-1 to TRBJ1-2; D ambiguous. Trimming left V 1 base short and J 5 bases short, with 5 bases between. This CDR3 is built from 12 residues. Germline V gene sequence: CDR1 MGHRA, CDR2 YSYEKL. The CDR3 here is CASSQAEYGYTF. The CDR3 DNA reads TGCGCCAGCAGCCAAGCGGAGTATGGCTACACCTTC.

The chain combines TRBV19 with TRBJ1-3; D might be TRBD1 (6 bases). Looked up from germline, CDR1 is LNHDA and CDR2 is SQIVND (reference sequence). The CDR3 spans 16 residues. Trimming stripped 5 bases from V and 1 base from J, with 15 bases between. The CDR3: CASSPRTETSGNTIYF. CDR3 nucleotide sequence: TGTGCCAGTAGTCCCCGGACAGAAACTTCTGGAAACACCATATATTTT. Filled out from reference TRBV19 and TRBJ1-3, the complete variable domain reads DGGITQSPKYLFRKEGQNVTLSCEQNLNHDAMYWYRQDPGQGLRLIYYSQIVNDFQKGDIAEGYSVSREKKESFPLTVTSAQKNPTAFYLCASSPRTETSGNTIYFGEGSWLTVV.

The chain couples TRBV7-2 to TRBJ1-5; perhaps TRBD1 as D (6 bases). CDR1 and CDR2 (germline): SGHTA, FQGNSA. The CDR3 runs to 12 residues. Trimming pared 2 bases from V and 7 bases from J, leaving 6 bases between. The chain's CDR3 is CASSLTGQPQHF. CDR3 coding DNA: TGTGCCAGCAGCTTAACAGGGCAGCCCCAGCATTTT.

The rearrangement uses TRBV28 and TRBJ1-5; weak D call: TRBD1 (5 bases). Per germline, CDR1 MDHEN and CDR2 SYDVKM. V was shortened by 3 bases and J by 7 bases, with 10 bases between the two germline ends. CDR3 length equals 13 residues. The CDR3 DNA reads TGTGCCAGCAGTTTCGACAGTCTCCAGCCCCAGCATTTT. Amino acids: CASSFDSLQPQHF.

V gene TRBV4-3 combines with J gene TRBJ1-1; D unresolved. Germline V gene lookup returns CDR1 LGHNA and CDR2 YSLEER. CDR3 size: 14 residues. V was trimmed by 1 base and J by 4 bases, leaving 10 bases between them. CDR3 residues: CASSQGHFSTEAFF. DNA for the CDR3: TGCGCCAGCAGCCAAGGTCATTTTAGCACTGAAGCTTTCTTT.

As regards this clone: The same CDR3 also results from other DNA sequences found in this sample. The chain has TRBV3-1 (or the pseudogene TRBV3-2) and TRBJ1-2, with D perhaps matching TRBD1 (6 bases). Trimming shortened V by 0 bases and J by 4 bases, and 9 bases separated the two germline ends. The length of the CDR3 is 14 residues. Per the germline V gene, CDR1 is LGHDT and CDR2 is YNNKEL (reference sequence). CDR3 protein: CASSQEGRGYGYTF. The CDR3 nucleotides are TGTGCCAGCAGCCAAGAAGGCAGGGGCTATGGCTACACCTTC.

The chain couples TRBV4-3 to TRBJ1-1; 7 bases map to TRBD1. The CDR3 spans 15 residues. The trim removed 0 bases at V and 5 bases at J, leaving 6 bases unmatched. Germline CDR1 reads LGHNA; CDR2 reads YSLEER. The CDR3 is CASSQESTRGTEAFF. The CDR3 DNA reads as TGCGCCAGCAGCCAAGAGTCGACCAGGGGGACTGAAGCTTTCTTT.

The gene calls are TRBV6-4 and TRBJ1-2; TRBD1 agrees at 8 bases. V was clipped by 8 bases and J by 7 bases; unmatched bases: 15. Germline CDR1 is MRHNA and CDR2 is SNTAGT. The length of the CDR3 is 15 residues. The CDR3 DNA follows: TGTGCCAGCCGTTTTTCCTCCCAGGGGGCAGCTGGCTACACCTTC. Translation gives CASRFSSQGAAGYTF.

This sequence joins TRBV6-2 or TRBV6-3 and TRBJ2-1; TRBD2 is a possible D gene (7 bases). Germline-derived CDR1 and CDR2 are MNHEY and SVGEGT. Trimming took 6 bases from V and 4 from J, leaving 16 bases between them. CDR3 length: 15 amino acids. CDR3 nucleotide sequence: TGTGCCAGCAGCCCCGAGGGGGGGCGTTACAATGAGCAGTTCTTC. It yields the protein CASSPEGGRYNEQFF.

The chain recombines TRBV4-1 with TRBJ2-7; possible D gene TRBD2, 5 bases. Germline assignment: CDR1 MGHRA and CDR2 YSYEKL. CDR3 size: 14 residues. V dropped 0 bases and J dropped 4 bases, with 10 bases sitting between them. The CDR3 coding sequence is TGCGCCAGCAGCCAAGATGGCCGGGGTTACGAGCAGTACTTC. Translated: CASSQDGRGYEQYF.

The chain is built from TRBV6-5 and TRBJ1-1, with D unresolved. From germline, CDR1 is MNHEY and CDR2 SVGAGI. Trimming pared 0 bases from V and 6 bases from J, leaving 5 bases between. The CDR3 totals 12 residues. The CDR3: CASSYSGPEAFF. In DNA, the CDR3 is TGTGCCAGCAGTTACTCTGGCCCTGAAGCTTTCTTT.